Listed here are 14 T cell receptor beta chains from one sample, sequenced in a study of Tregs in tolerant kidney transplant recipients. Mixed chimerism was transient after nonmyeloablative marrow transplants from related graft donors. Assay: immunoSEQ multiplex PCR; the TCRdb copy retains only in-frame clones and omits some. The profile covers roughly 80,000 clones, with more than 85% appearing a single time and 1.5% to 2% taken by the ten largest. Source: CD4+ T cells from blood (PBMCs), taken 24 months after the transplant. All receptors derive from a human patient who received a combined kidney and bone marrow transplant. The T cells may come from the graft donor.

This clone was detected once. The chain employs TRBV6-5 and TRBJ1-6, with a weak D call TRBD1 (5 bases). Per germline, CDR1 MNHEY and CDR2 SVGAGI. This CDR3 has 15 residues. Trimming cost V 4 bases and J 7 bases, with 14 bases left between them. The CDR3 loop is CASSSVRTTNSPLHF. DNA for the CDR3: TGTGCCAGCAGTTCGGTACGGACAACGAATTCACCCCTCCACTTT.

In its sample, this clone was seen once. The V gene is TRBV7-8, the J gene TRBJ2-3; maybe TRBD2 (6 bases). Germline loops: CDR1 SGHVS, CDR2 FQNEAQ. The CDR3 totals 15 residues. Trimming took 5 bases from V and 1 from J, leaving 13 bases between them. This CDR3 reads CASSNRLVRTDTQYF. The CDR3 DNA reads as TGTGCCAGCAGCAATCGACTAGTCCGCACAGATACGCAGTATTTT.

The genes are TRBV18 and TRBJ1-1; D is unresolved. V was shortened by 2 bases and J by 1 base, with 8 bases between the two germline ends. The length of the CDR3 is 14 residues. The V gene's germline CDR1 is KGHSH and CDR2 LQKENI. The CDR3 protein is CASSPMQANTEAFF. The CDR3 DNA reads TGTGCCAGCTCACCAATGCAGGCGAACACTGAAGCTTTCTTT.

This clone has only one observation. The chain is built from TRBV7-6 and TRBJ2-1; 10 bases match TRBD1. Germline V gene lookup returns CDR1 SGHVS and CDR2 FNYEAQ. CDR3 length: 16 residues. V trimming: 1 base; J trimming: 9 bases; junction bases outside the gene matches: 9. This chain's CDR3 is CASSLVPGQGTGEQFF. The CDR3 DNA sequence: TGTGCCAGCAGCTTAGTTCCGGGACAGGGGACCGGTGAGCAGTTCTTC.

This chain joins TRBV29-1 and TRBJ2-7; 10 bases map to TRBD1. The CDR3 covers 13 residues. With V trimmed by 8 bases and J by 6 bases, 10 bases remained unmatched. From germline, CDR1 is SQVTM and CDR2 ANQGSEA. The DNA of the CDR3 is TGCAGCACCGGCGGGACAGGGGCGGGCGAGCAGTACTTC. It translates to CSTGGTGAGEQYF.

The chain has TRBV4-3 and TRBJ1-5; D unclear. CDR1 is LGHNA and CDR2 is YSLEER in the germline V gene. The germline V and J ends were trimmed by 1 base and 5 bases, with 6 bases remaining between them. CDR3 length: 13 residues. CDR3: CASSQGRYQPQHF. In DNA, the CDR3 is TGCGCCAGCAGCCAAGGGCGGTATCAGCCCCAGCATTTT.

The genes are TRBV9 and TRBJ2-7, with 8 bases lining up with TRBD2. J lost 7 bases, V lost 0 bases, and 6 bases had no gene match. CDR1 is SGDLS and CDR2 is YYNGEE in the germline V gene. CDR3 length: 14 amino acids. The CDR3 loop reads CASSVAGGPYEQYF. The CDR3 DNA follows: TGTGCCAGCAGCGTAGCGGGAGGGCCGTATGAGCAGTACTTC.

The chain joins TRBV29-1 to TRBJ2-1; TRBD2 is a possible D gene (5 bases). Deletions cut 1 base from V and 5 bases from J, with 12 bases between. There are 14 residues in the CDR3. Germline assignment: CDR1 SQVTM and CDR2 ANQGSEA. The CDR3 reads CSVEGSVSDNEQFF. CDR3 in DNA: TGCAGCGTTGAAGGTAGCGTTAGTGACAATGAGCAGTTCTTC.

V and J are TRBV7-7 and TRBJ2-5; D ambiguous. CDR1 and CDR2 from the germline V gene are SSHAT and FNYEAQ (reference sequence). CDR3 length: 13 amino acids. Trimming stripped 1 base from V and 5 bases from J, with 8 bases between. CDR3 protein: CASSLVSLETQYF. CDR3 DNA: TGTGCCAGCAGCTTAGTCTCGTTGGAGACCCAGTACTTC.

The CDR3 reads CASSLGQGQSPLHF. The CDR3 nucleotides are TGTGCCAGCAGCTTGGGTCAGGGGCAATCACCCCTCCACTTT. The gene calls are TRBV5-4 and TRBJ1-6, with D perhaps matching TRBD1 (6 bases). Germline V gene lookup returns CDR1 SGHNT and CDR2 YYREEE (reference sequence). Trimming took off 0 bases at V and 10 bases at J, with 11 bases between the two ends. The CDR3 is made up of 14 amino acids.

V and J are TRBV19 and TRBJ1-2; possibly TRBD1 for D (6 bases). This CDR3 region has 13 residues. Per germline, CDR1 LNHDA and CDR2 SQIVND (reference sequence). Deletions cut 5 bases from V and 4 bases from J, with 11 bases between. As DNA, the CDR3 is TGTGCCAGTAGTGGACAGTTCATCTATGGCTACACCTTC. It specifies CASSGQFIYGYTF.

The rearrangement joins TRBV5-1 to TRBJ2-1; tentatively, D is TRBD2 (6 bases). CDR1 is SGHRS and CDR2 is YFSETQ in the germline V gene. The ends were cut back, 0 bases at V and 7 bases at J, with 23 bases in the middle. The CDR3 runs 18 residues. The CDR3 loop is CASSLGGPGTWVRNEQFF. In nucleotides, the CDR3 is TGCGCCAGCAGCTTGGGGGGACCCGGGACTTGGGTCCGAAATGAGCAGTTCTTC.

The chain combines TRBV7-8 with TRBJ1-1; D perhaps matches TRBD1 (5 bases). The CDR3 sequence is 13 residues long. The germline V gene encodes CDR1 SGHVS and CDR2 FQNEAQ. V gave up 5 bases and J gave up 7 bases, with 14 bases separating them. This CDR3 is CASSQGYGSEAFF. CDR3 in DNA: TGTGCCAGCAGCCAGGGATACGGGAGTGAAGCTTTCTTT.

V is TRBV30 and J is TRBJ2-1; 13 bases agree with TRBD2. In germline, CDR1 is GTSNPN, CDR2 SVGIG (reference sequence). Trimming cost V 5 bases and J 6 bases; bases outside gene matches: 1. CDR3 size: 13 residues. The CDR3 coding sequence is TGTGCCTGGGGACTAGCGGGAGTCAATGAGCAGTTCTTC. This codes for CAWGLAGVNEQFF.